The entry below gives a single TCR beta chain sequence along with its context. The antigen remains unidentified. The source of the sample is a study of OX40 agonist ivuxolimab in advanced cancers. Turning to the study itself: Treatment of patients was with ivuxolimab, an agonistic anti-OX40 (CD134) antibody. Patients were infused with ivuxolimab every 2 weeks at 0.01 to 10 mg/kg.

General study findings and limits: Those patients achieving a partial response at 0.1-3.0 mg/kg showed among the lowest clonal expansion. Normalized T-cell clonal expansion was also low in some nonresponders.

Trimming took 0 bases from V and 4 from J, leaving 15 bases between them. From germline, CDR1 is LNHDA and CDR2 SQIVND (reference sequence). CDR3 length: 16 residues. Sequencing used immunoSEQ multiplex PCR; TCRdb keeps in-frame clones, though not all of them. The sample holds about 77,000 clones; roughly 80% are singletons and the top ten take roughly 4.8%. Sequenced here: CD4+ or CD8+ T cells sorted from blood, sampled in a trial of the OX40 agonist ivuxolimab. This clonotype was obtained from an adult with an advanced solid tumor such as melanoma, head and neck, liver or kidney cancer. The rearrangement joins TRBV19 to TRBJ1-2; D uncertain. The DNA for the CDR3 is TGTGCCAGTAGTATAGAGGCCCCTAATGTGGGCTATGGCTACACCTTC. Its translation is CASSIEAPNVGYGYTF.